What follows is one T cell receptor (beta chain) and its context. This entry comes from a study of blood T cell repertoires in COVID-19. For the study at large: Material from acute and convalescent COVID-19 was sourced from the United States, Italy and Spain. The cDNA or gDNA used as material had been derived from T cells, B-cell-depleted T cells, or PBMCs.

Study processing details: From reference gene primer amplification, estimates of nucleated cell counts were derived. Sequencing used immunoSEQ multiplex PCR; TCRdb keeps in-frame clones, though not all of them. The DNA gave D and trimming, while V, J and clone size come from that table. This sample yields about 170,000 clones, of which approximately 82% are seen a single time; 10% belongs to the top ten. V shed 4 bases, J shed 1 base, and the junction held 8 bases outside the gene matches. Germline CDR1 is SGHRS and CDR2 is YFSETQ. The CDR3 runs 16 residues. The chain carries TRBV5-1 and TRBJ2-5, with TRBD1 matching over 9 bases. This receptor was identified in a woman aged 80 or over with active or convalescent COVID-19. Sequencing was done on a sample of peripheral blood. CDR3 sequence: CASSVGTGLLQETQYF. The CDR3, as DNA: TGCGCCAGCAGCGTTGGGACAGGGCTACTCCAAGAGACCCAGTACTTC. Combining the CDR3 with reference TRBV5-1 and TRBJ2-5 gives the whole variable domain KAGVTQTPRYLIKTRGQQVTLSCSPISGHRSVSWYQQTPGQGLQFLFEYFSETQRNKGNFPGRFSGRQFSNSRSEMNVSTLELGDSALYLCASSVGTGLLQETQYFGPGTRLLVL.